The source of this TCR beta chain is a study of T cells after posttransplantation cyclophosphamide. Germline CDR1 WNHNN, CDR2 SYGVQD (reference sequence). This CDR3 is built from 19 residues. Trimming at V came to 4 bases and at J to 2 bases, leaving 10 bases not matched to a gene. The assay was immunoSEQ multiplex PCR, and TCRdb's table has in-frame clones only and misses some. The sample comprises 2,500 or so clones, 85% of which are singletons, and approximately 25% rests with the top ten. A marrow graft followed busulfan-fludarabine conditioning, with cyclophosphamide on days +3 and +4. The chain employs TRBV10-1 and TRBJ2-5, with 16 positions matching TRBD2. The receptor was isolated from a male patient between 25 and 40 years old who received an allogeneic stem cell transplant from a related donor, was CMV-positive, and had acute GVHD only. The T cells may partly be graft donor cells. The input for sequencing was PBMCs, taken after allogeneic stem cell transplant with posttransplant cyclophosphamide. The CDR3 region has the DNA TGCGCCAGCAGTGGGGAGGGGACTAGCGGGGGGGGCTTACAAGAGACCCAGTACTTC. It is translated as CASSGEGTSGGGLQETQYF.